One and the same sample provided the 14 T cell receptor beta chains below, sequenced in a study of blood T cell repertoires in COVID-19. The protocol was immunoSEQ multiplex PCR, while the TCRdb copy is restricted to in-frame clones and leaves out a portion. The sample includes approximately 150,000 clones, over 80% of them seen just once. Sequencing was performed on PBMCs or T cells enriched from blood (not recorded which). These receptors all stem from a man aged 65 to 85 who had been exposed to COVID-19.

The V gene is TRBV4-3, the J gene TRBJ1-4; D not certain. This CDR3 region has 14 residues. V was shortened by 3 bases and J by 6 bases, with 11 bases between the two germline ends. Germline-derived CDR1 and CDR2 are LGHNA and YSLEER. The CDR3 bases are TGCGCCAGCAGCCAGGGAGGGTTAGATGAAAAACTGTTTTTT. Its translation: CASSQGGLDEKLFF.

This chain links TRBV9 with TRBJ2-7; TRBD2 might be the D (6 bases). The CDR3 runs to 16 residues. Per the germline V gene, CDR1 is SGDLS and CDR2 is YYNGEE. V was trimmed by 4 bases and J by 1 base, leaving 18 bases between them. In DNA, the CDR3 is TGTGCCAGCAGCCGCAATAGCGGTGTGAATTCCTACGAGCAGTACTTC. Encoded protein: CASSRNSGVNSYEQYF.

This chain connects TRBV9 to TRBJ1-1, with unresolved D. V was shortened by 4 bases and J by 1 base, with 8 bases between the two germline ends. CDR3 length: 13 residues. CDR1 is SGDLS and CDR2 is YYNGEE in the germline V gene. The CDR3 loop is CASSIRGNTEAFF. Written as DNA, the CDR3 is TGTGCCAGCAGCATCCGGGGGAACACTGAAGCTTTCTTT.

The gene calls are TRBV28 and TRBJ1-3; the D gene is possibly TRBD1 (5 bases). The V gene lost 4 bases and the J gene lost 0 bases, with 10 bases spanning the gap. The CDR3 is 15 amino acids. Germline loops: CDR1 MDHEN, CDR2 SYDVKM. The CDR3 DNA reads as TGTGCCAGCAGTTCGGGGGGTAGCTCTGGAAACACCATATATTTT. Its translation: CASSSGGSSGNTIYF.

CDR3 residues: CASSLDRDTQYF. The CDR3 bases are TGCGCCAGCAGTCTAGATCGAGATACGCAGTATTTT. V gene TRBV5-1 combines with J gene TRBJ2-3; D call uncertain. Per germline, CDR1 SGHRS and CDR2 YFSETQ. The CDR3 is 12 residues long. Trimming removed 5 bases at V and 5 bases at J, with 9 bases between.

The J gene is TRBJ1-5, the V gene TRBV10-2, with TRBD1 matching over 7 bases. Per the germline V gene, CDR1 is WSHSY and CDR2 is SAAADI. V shed 6 bases and J 0 bases; nucleotides not matched to a gene: 8. The CDR3 contains 16 residues. The CDR3 DNA reads TGCGCCAGCAGCCTCACAGGGGACCTTAGCAATCAGCCCCAGCATTTT. Its protein product is CASSLTGDLSNQPQHF.

This chain joins TRBV15 and TRBJ1-2; D is unresolved. Per the germline V gene, CDR1 is LNHNV and CDR2 is YYDKDF (reference sequence). The germline V and J ends were trimmed by 0 bases and 4 bases, with 9 bases remaining between them. This CDR3 has 14 amino acids. Written as DNA, the CDR3 is TGTGCCACCAGCAGAGATCGGGGTTCCTATGGCTACACCTTC. Translating it yields CATSRDRGSYGYTF.

This chain links TRBV7-2 with TRBJ2-3; perhaps TRBD2 as D (6 bases). Trimming removed 3 bases at V and 0 bases at J, with 10 bases between. CDR3 length equals 15 residues. CDR1 and CDR2 (germline): SGHTA, FQGNSA. This chain's CDR3 is CASSFQRVSTDTQYF. For the CDR3, the DNA is TGTGCCAGCAGCTTCCAGCGGGTGAGCACAGATACGCAGTATTTT. Filled out from reference TRBV7-2 and TRBJ2-3, the complete variable domain reads GAGVSQSPSNKVTEKGKDVELRCDPISGHTALYWYRQSLGQGLEFLIYFQGNSAPDKSGLPSDRFSAERTGGSVSTLTIQRTQQEDSAVYLCASSFQRVSTDTQYFGPGTRLTVL.

The chain links TRBV19 to TRBJ2-3; the match to TRBD2 covers 11 bases. V shed 7 bases and J 4 bases; nucleotides not matched to a gene: 10. The CDR3 consists of 16 residues. CDR1 is LNHDA, CDR2 SQIVND, per germline (reference sequence). The chain's CDR3 is CASTHQLAGVADTQYF. DNA for the CDR3: TGTGCCAGTACCCACCAACTAGCGGGGGTAGCAGATACGCAGTATTTT.

J is TRBJ1-2 and V is TRBV15; the match to TRBD1 covers 8 bases. With 5 bases clipped from V and 7 bases from J, the junction kept 6 bases outside the gene matches. CDR1 is LNHNV and CDR2 is YYDKDF in the germline V gene (reference sequence). CDR3 length: 13 amino acids. CDR3 sequence: CATSFRTGSGYTF. CDR3 in DNA: TGTGCCACCAGCTTTCGGACAGGGAGTGGCTACACCTTC.

This chain connects TRBV11-2 to TRBJ1-2, with 9 positions matching TRBD1. CDR1 SGHAT and CDR2 FQNNGV come from the germline V gene. V was pared by 2 bases and J by 5 bases, with 3 bases of the junction left unmatched. This CDR3 region has 14 residues. Written as DNA, the CDR3 is TGTGCCAGCAGCTTATTGGGACAGGGATATGGCTACACCTTC. This gives the protein CASSLLGQGYGYTF.

V and J are TRBV6-5 and TRBJ2-1, with a possible D match to TRBD1 (7 bases). The germline gives CDR1 MNHEY, CDR2 SVGAGI. The CDR3 contains 15 residues. V lost 6 bases and J lost 6, with 18 bases in between. CDR3 residues: CASSQGGLPLNEQFF. The CDR3 DNA reads as TGTGCCAGCAGCCAGGGGGGACTTCCCCTCAATGAGCAGTTCTTC.

This chain joins TRBV18 and TRBJ2-7; 7 bases align to TRBD1. The CDR3 consists of 15 residues. The V and J ends lost 0 bases and 3 bases, in that order; junction bases with no gene match: 5. CDR1 KGHSH and CDR2 LQKENI come from the germline V gene. This CDR3 reads CASSPPTRQGYEQYF. CDR3 DNA: TGTGCCAGCTCACCACCTACGAGACAGGGCTACGAGCAGTACTTC.

This chain connects TRBV19 to TRBJ2-6, with unresolved D. The CDR3 runs 16 residues. Trimming cost V 2 bases and J 2 bases, with 10 bases left between them. The V gene's germline CDR1 is LNHDA and CDR2 SQIVND (reference sequence). The CDR3 coding sequence is TGTGCCAGTAGTATACCTTCAGTGGCTGGGGCCAACGTCCTGACTTTC. Protein product: CASSIPSVAGANVLTF.